The rows below give T cell receptor beta chains drawn from one sample of a study of T cells in Graves' hyperthyroidism and ophthalmopathy. In TCRdb, the multiplex PCR reads were re-called with MiXCR into one record per CDR3 protein. Of about half a million distinct CDR3 sequences in the sample, approximately 20% were seen once. The sequenced sample was blood. The receptor source for this set is a man in his forties with Graves' ophthalmopathy. CDR3s include the opening cysteine and the closing phenylalanine or tryptophan. A D gene is named only where the DNA matches it firmly. Clone size, where shown, is once, few, many, or a class for clones that have expanded.

j_call d_call clone_size v_call cdr3_nt cdr3_aa
TRBJ2-7 TRBD1 - TRBV12-3/TRBV12-4 TGTGCCAGCAGAGGACAGGGGACGGGGTTTTACGAGCAGTACTTC CASRGQGTGFYEQYF
TRBJ1-1 - - TRBV25-1 TGTGCCAGCAGTGAATACAGGGCCGCTGAAGCTTTCTTT CASSEYRAAEAFF
TRBJ2-3 - - TRBV5-6 TGTGCCAGCGTCGGGGCCGGGTTAGTCACAGATACGCAGTATTTT CASVGAGLVTDTQYF
TRBJ1-1 TRBD1 - TRBV10-3 TGTGCCATCAGAGTCCCGGGACAGGGGGCCGGGACCACTGAAGCTTTCTTT CAIRVPGQGAGTTEAFF
TRBJ1-4 TRBD1 - TRBV5-1 TGCGCCAGCAGCCCTACAGGGGCTCGAGAGGAAAAACTGTTTTTT CASSPTGAREEKLFF
TRBJ1-1 TRBD1 - TRBV30 TGTGCCTGGAGCCCGTTAGGGGGCTGGACTGAAGCTTTCTTT CAWSPLGGWTEAFF
TRBJ1-2 - - TRBV7-3 TGTGCCAGCAGCGGGGGACATAATATGGACTACACCTTC CASSGGHNMDYTF
TRBJ2-5 TRBD2 many TRBV28 TGTGCCAGCAGTGGAGCGGGAGGAGGGCAGGGGACCCAGTACTTC CASSGAGGGQGTQYF
TRBJ2-1 - few TRBV29-1 TGCAGCGTTGCCCGGGACTCGAGCTCCTACAATGAGCAGTTCTTC CSVARDSSSYNEQFF
TRBJ1-1 TRBD1 - TRBV6-1 TGTGCCAGCAGTGACCTGGTAGGGTACAGGGGCTTTAGCACTGAAGCTTTCTTT CASSDLVGYRGFSTEAFF
TRBJ2-5 TRBD1 - TRBV4-1 TGCGCCAGCAGCCAGGGGACAGGGATTGAGGAGACCCAGTACTTC CASSQGTGIEETQYF
TRBJ2-3 - many TRBV12-5 TGTGCTAGTGTCCGGGACGGGGATACGCAGTATTTT CASVRDGDTQYF
TRBJ2-5 - - TRBV19 TGTGCCAGTAGTATGGCAGGGTTGGCAGAGACCCAGTACTTC CASSMAGLAETQYF
TRBJ2-7 TRBD1 - TRBV29-1 TGCAGCGCATCGACAGGGGCAAACTACTACGAGCAGTACTTC CSASTGANYYEQYF
TRBJ2-7 - few TRBV27 TGTGCCAGCAGTCCAAAGCCAGGGGTTGAGCAGTACTTC CASSPKPGVEQYF
TRBJ1-5 - - TRBV12-3/TRBV12-4 TGTGCCAGCAGTTTAGGGGCTCTCAATCAGCCCCAGCATTTT CASSLGALNQPQHF
TRBJ2-1 - few TRBV11-3 TGTGCCAGCAGCCGTGGGGTCCGGTCGGGCAATGAGCAGTTCTTC CASSRGVRSGNEQFF
TRBJ2-5 - - TRBV5-1 TGCGCCAGCAGCTTGGGCGGACTATCTGGAGAGACCCAGTACTTC CASSLGGLSGETQYF
TRBJ2-3 - many TRBV3-1 TGTGCCAGCAGCCAAGGGGCCCAAAGAAGTACGCAGTATTTT CASSQGAQRSTQYF
TRBJ1-1 - many TRBV20-1 TGCAGTGCTAGAGAATACACTGAAGCTTTCTTT CSAREYTEAFF
TRBJ2-2 - few TRBV5-5 TGTGCCAGCAGCTTGCTTCGGGGCCGGACCGGGGAGCTGTTTTTT CASSLLRGRTGELFF
TRBJ2-7 - once TRBV7-9 TGTGCCAGCAGCTTAGTGGTCGGGGAAGGCTACGAGCAGTACTTC CASSLVVGEGYEQYF
TRBJ2-5 - - TRBV20-1 TGCAGTGCTAGGGTATGGGACCAAGAGACCCAGTACTTC CSARVWDQETQYF
TRBJ1-2 TRBD1 many TRBV18 TGTGCCAGCTCAAGGGGACAGGACCGCCATGGCTACACCTTC CASSRGQDRHGYTF